This T cell receptor beta chain came from a study of blood T cell repertoires in COVID-19. Trimming took 6 bases from V and 8 from J, leaving 16 bases between them. CDR3 length equals 13 residues. Using immunoSEQ multiplex PCR, the repertoire was profiled, and TCRdb retains in-frame clones only, with some absent. In the table there are 150,000 to 200,000 clones, about 95% of which are singletons. Specimen: peripheral blood. The chain carries TRBV12-3 or TRBV12-4 and TRBJ1-2, with a possible D match to TRBD1 (6 bases). The origin of this receptor is a man between 25 and 39 years old with COVID-19, enrolled during active disease. The CDR3 here is CASSLQGMFGYTF. The CDR3 bases are TGTGCCAGCAGCCTTCAGGGGATGTTCGGCTACACCTTC.